These 32 T cell receptor beta chains originate from one sample sequenced in a study of shared T cell receptors in the human thymus. The assay was immunoSEQ multiplex PCR, and TCRdb's table has in-frame clones only and misses some. The profile shows 550,000 to 800,000 clones, 80% to 90% of them singletons. These data are also associated with another study on human thymus T cells.

Sequencing was carried out using thymocytes. The origin of the receptors is a girl under three years old with a congenital heart defect.

V and J are TRBV15 and TRBJ2-4; TRBD1 matches 7 bases. Germline V gene sequence: CDR1 LNHNV, CDR2 YYDKDF (reference sequence). This CDR3 comprises 14 residues. Losses at the gene ends were 0 bases for V and 7 bases for J; bases not matched to a gene: 3. The CDR3 protein is CATSRDWGQNIQYF. In nucleotides, the CDR3 is TGTGCCACCAGCAGAGATTGGGGACAGAACATTCAGTACTTC.

The gene calls are TRBV10-3 and TRBJ2-7; a possible D gene is TRBD1 (5 bases). The germline CDR1 and CDR2 sequences are ENHRY and SYGVKD. The germline V and J ends were trimmed by 3 bases and 0 bases, with 12 bases remaining between them. The CDR3 sequence is 15 residues long. As DNA, the CDR3 is TGTGCCATCAGTGACACCCACAGGTACTCCTACGAGCAGTACTTC. This sequence encodes CAISDTHRYSYEQYF.

The rearrangement uses TRBV27 and TRBJ1-6, with 7 nucleotides matching TRBD1. V shed 2 bases and J 4 bases; nucleotides not matched to a gene: 8. CDR1 is MNHEY and CDR2 is SMNVEV in the germline V gene (reference sequence). The CDR3 length is 17 residues. CDR3 amino acids: CASSLIRQGSYNSPLHF. CDR3 DNA: TGTGCCAGCAGTTTAATAAGACAGGGATCTTATAATTCACCCCTCCACTTT.

This rearrangement joins TRBV6-5 to TRBJ2-7; tentatively, D is TRBD2 (6 bases). Per germline, CDR1 MNHEY and CDR2 SVGAGI. Trimming removed 4 bases at V and 4 bases at J, with 11 bases between. The CDR3 has 13 residues. CDR3 in DNA: TGTGCCAGCAGTTGGAGGGCCGGATACGAGCAGTACTTC. Its translation is CASSWRAGYEQYF.

The genes are TRBV5-1 and TRBJ2-1; 14 bases agree with TRBD2. Germline CDR1 is SGHRS and CDR2 is YFSETQ. Unmatched junction bases numbered 9, after V lost 4 bases and J lost 0 bases. CDR3 length equals 19 residues. In DNA, the CDR3 is TGCGCCAGCAGCACTGGACTAGCGGGGGGTAACTGCTCCTACAATGAGCAGTTCTTC. It yields the protein CASSTGLAGGNCSYNEQFF.

The chain joins TRBV9 to TRBJ1-5; D not certain. The CDR3 loop spans 14 amino acids. The V end was cut by 4 bases, the J end by 5 bases, with 13 bases between. Germline CDR1 and CDR2: SGDLS and YYNGEE. CDR3 nucleotide sequence: TGTGCCAGCAGCAGGAAGCCTCGGGATCAGCCCCAGCATTTT. Amino acids: CASSRKPRDQPQHF.

V gene TRBV10-3 combines with J gene TRBJ1-5; no definite D call. CDR1 is ENHRY, CDR2 SYGVKD, per germline. The V gene lost 1 base and the J gene lost 6 bases, with 13 bases spanning the gap. CDR3 length: 15 residues. DNA of the CDR3: TGTGCCATCAGTGAGTTTGGGCGGGTGGGTCAGCCCCAGCATTTT. Its translation: CAISEFGRVGQPQHF.

This chain connects TRBV29-1 to TRBJ2-7, with TRBD2 identical over 9 bases. CDR3 length: 12 amino acids. Trimming cost V 2 bases and J 4 bases; bases outside gene matches: 0. CDR1 is SQVTM and CDR2 is ANQGSEA in the germline V gene. Written as DNA, the CDR3 is TGCAGCGTTGAACTAGCGGGGTACGAGCAGTACTTC. This encodes CSVELAGYEQYF.

The CDR3 spells CASSWRFRTWGGEQFF. The CDR3 DNA sequence: TGTGCCAGCAGCTGGCGGTTCCGGACATGGGGAGGTGAGCAGTTCTTC. The chain couples TRBV5-6 to TRBJ2-1, with a tentative D call TRBD2 (6 bases). This CDR3 has 16 residues. The V and J ends lost 3 bases and 9 bases respectively, with 22 bases between them. Germline loops: CDR1 SGHDT, CDR2 YYEEEE.

The J gene is TRBJ2-5, the V gene TRBV7-2, with D uncertain. The CDR3 contains 15 residues. Per germline, CDR1 SGHTA and CDR2 FQGNSA. V lost 0 bases, J lost 2 bases, and 10 bases lay in between. CDR3 loop: CASSLAIWAQETQYF. The CDR3 DNA sequence: TGTGCCAGCAGCTTAGCGATATGGGCTCAAGAGACCCAGTACTTC. The full variable domain, with the rest looked up from reference TRBV7-2 and TRBJ2-5, is GAGVSQSPSNKVTEKGKDVELRCDPISGHTALYWYRQSLGQGLEFLIYFQGNSAPDKSGLPSDRFSAERTGGSVSTLTIQRTQQEDSAVYLCASSLAIWAQETQYFGPGTRLLVL.

The chain recombines TRBV18 with TRBJ1-4; D is unresolved. CDR1 and CDR2 (germline): KGHSH, LQKENI. This CDR3 is built from 16 residues. The V and J ends lost 2 bases and 6 bases respectively, with 16 bases between them. CDR3 coding DNA: TGTGCCAGCTCACCATTCGTTGGAGGGAACTATGAAAAACTGTTTTTT. This codes for CASSPFVGGNYEKLFF. The complete variable domain, with remaining parts taken from reference TRBV18 and TRBJ1-4, reads NAGVMQNPRHLVRRRGQEARLRCSPMKGHSHVYWYRQLPEEGLKFMVYLQKENIIDESGMPKERFSAEFPKEGPSILRIQQVVRGDSAAYFCASSPFVGGNYEKLFFGSGTQLSVL.

The chain couples TRBV11-1 to TRBJ2-5; D not resolved. The CDR3 totals 17 residues. Trimming removed 5 bases at V and 5 bases at J, with 24 bases between. Germline V gives CDR1 SGHAT, CDR2 FQDESV (reference sequence). The CDR3 region is CASSPVVAANQRETQYF. In nucleotides, the CDR3 is TGTGCCAGCAGCCCCGTGGTAGCAGCCAACCAGAGGGAGACCCAGTACTTC.

Only one count was recorded for this clone. This rearrangement joins TRBV25-1 to TRBJ1-2, with D unclear. This CDR3 has 12 residues. The V gene lost 2 bases and the J gene lost 7 bases, with 8 bases spanning the gap. The germline CDR1 and CDR2 sequences are MGHDK and SYGVNS. CDR3 sequence reads: CASSEGTGGYTF. Written as DNA, the CDR3 is TGTGCCAGCAGTGAAGGCACGGGTGGCTACACCTTC.

The chain recombines TRBV19 with TRBJ1-1; D may be TRBD1 (5 bases). From germline, CDR1 is LNHDA and CDR2 SQIVND (reference sequence). The CDR3 has 15 amino acids. Between the trimmed V and J ends, which lost 8 bases and 0 bases, there was a span of 16 bases. Here the CDR3 DNA reads TGTGCCAGTCTCCCAGGGCAGAAAGTGAACACTGAAGCTTTCTTT. Residues: CASLPGQKVNTEAFF.

This chain's CDR3 is CASSPSSGGAETQYF. The CDR3 DNA is TGTGCCAGCTCACCGTCTAGCGGGGGGGCAGAGACCCAGTACTTC. V and J are TRBV18 and TRBJ2-5; TRBD2 matches at 12 bases. The germline V gene encodes CDR1 KGHSH and CDR2 LQKENI. This CDR3 contains 15 residues. V gave up 3 bases and J gave up 4 bases; unmatched junction bases: 3.

The genes are TRBV15 and TRBJ2-2; 10 bases are a match to TRBD2. The V gene end was trimmed by 0 bases and the J gene end by 5 bases; junction bases not matched to a gene: 6. The length of the CDR3 is 17 residues. CDR1 and CDR2 (germline): LNHNV, YYDKDF (reference sequence). The CDR3 bases are TGTGCCACCAGCAGAGATAGCGGGGGGCGGGGTACCGGGGAGCTGTTTTTT. It is translated as CATSRDSGGRGTGELFF.

The V gene is TRBV4-1, the J gene TRBJ1-5; 7 bases match TRBD1. Germline-derived CDR1 and CDR2 are MGHRA and YSYEKL. CDR3 size: 19 residues. The V segment lost 5 bases and the J segment 4 bases; nucleotides outside the gene matches: 20. The CDR3 spells CASSEAYKGQTLTNQPQHF. The CDR3 coding sequence is TGCGCCAGCAGCGAAGCCTACAAGGGACAGACATTAACAAATCAGCCCCAGCATTTT.

This clone was seen a single time. The gene calls are TRBV7-3 and TRBJ1-6; D unresolved. Germline values: CDR1 SGHTA, CDR2 FQGTGA. The V end was cut by 5 bases, the J end by 9 bases, with 17 bases between. There are 15 residues in the CDR3. The CDR3 DNA reads TGTGCCAGCAGCCCGTCGGGTCGCCCTGGTTCACCCCTCCACTTT. It codes for CASSPSGRPGSPLHF. The full variable domain, rest sourced from reference TRBV7-3 and TRBJ1-6, is GAGVSQTPSNKVTEKGKYVELRCDPISGHTALYWYRQSLGQGPEFLIYFQGTGAADDSGLPNDRFFAVRPEGSVSTLKIQRTERGDSAVYLCASSPSGRPGSPLHFGNGTRLTVT.

The J gene is TRBJ2-3, the V gene TRBV25-1; 10 bases line up with TRBD2. The V and J ends lost 3 bases and 4 bases, in that order; junction bases with no gene match: 7. The CDR3 covers 16 residues. The germline V gene has CDR1 MGHDK and CDR2 SYGVNS. CDR3 nucleotide sequence: TGTGCCAGCAGTGAGTTGAAGCGGGGGGGATCAGATACGCAGTATTTT. Amino acids: CASSELKRGGSDTQYF.

The CDR3 bases are TGTGCCAGCAGCGCGATCACGGGACAGGGGGAACGGTCCGGGGAGCTGTTTTTT. Its protein is CASSAITGQGERSGELFF. V gene TRBV5-6 combines with J gene TRBJ2-2; the match to TRBD1 covers 11 bases. J was trimmed by 6 bases and V by 4 bases; bases with no gene match: 14. The CDR3 is 18 amino acids. The V gene's germline CDR1 is SGHDT and CDR2 YYEEEE.

This sequence joins TRBV25-1 and TRBJ1-2; 7 nucleotides match TRBD1. Looked up from germline, CDR1 is MGHDK and CDR2 is SYGVNS. The CDR3 covers 13 residues. V gave up 7 bases and J gave up 7 bases; unmatched junction bases: 9. The CDR3 bases are TGTGCCAGCAAAGCCTCAGGGGGTGGTGGCTACACCTTC. Translated, it gives CASKASGGGGYTF.

The rearrangement links TRBV27 to TRBJ1-1; D not resolved. The V end was cut by 8 bases, the J end by 0 bases, with 10 bases between. Germline assignment: CDR1 MNHEY and CDR2 SMNVEV (reference sequence). The CDR3 is made up of 13 amino acids. The CDR3 DNA is TGTGCCAGCGGGTGGGCGATGAACACTGAAGCTTTCTTT. Its protein product is CASGWAMNTEAFF.

This rearrangement joins TRBV2 to TRBJ1-3; tentative D call: TRBD1 (6 bases). The CDR3 loop spans 16 amino acids. V lost 8 bases and J lost 0, with 17 bases in between. CDR1 and CDR2 (germline): SNHLY, FYNNEI. The CDR3 DNA follows: TGTGCCAGCGGGCAACCGGGACATAGCTCTGGAAACACCATATATTTT. It is translated as CASGQPGHSSGNTIYF.

This chain links TRBV14 with TRBJ2-7; a weak D match, TRBD1 (5 bases). V lost 1 base and J 2 bases, leaving 9 bases between the germline ends. The germline gives CDR1 SGHDN, CDR2 FVKESK. The CDR3 is 14 amino acids. The DNA for the CDR3 is TGTGCCAGCAGCCAAGGTAAAGGGGCCTACGAGCAGTACTTC. Amino acids: CASSQGKGAYEQYF. Together with reference TRBV14 and TRBJ2-7, the CDR3 gives the full variable domain: EAGVTQFPSHSVIEKGQTVTLRCDPISGHDNLYWYRRVMGKEIKFLLHFVKESKQDESGMPNNRFLAERTGGTYSTLKVQPAELEDSGVYFCASSQGKGAYEQYFGPGTRLTVT.

The gene calls are TRBV2 and TRBJ2-4; 8 bases match TRBD1. CDR3 size: 17 residues. Germline CDR1 SNHLY, CDR2 FYNNEI. V lost 6 bases and J lost 1; bases outside the gene matches: 11. In nucleotides, the CDR3 is TGTGCCAGCAGGGGAAACCAGGGGGCTGGGGCCAAAAACATTCAGTACTTC. Its translation is CASRGNQGAGAKNIQYF.

J is TRBJ2-7 and V is TRBV2, with TRBD1 identical over 9 bases. Germline CDR1 is SNHLY and CDR2 is FYNNEI. Losses at the gene ends were 4 bases for V and 1 base for J; bases not matched to a gene: 5. The CDR3 has 15 amino acids. CDR3 in DNA: TGTGCCAGCAGTGGCCTGGACAGGGGTTCCTACGAGCAGTACTTC. As protein: CASSGLDRGSYEQYF.

The chain uses TRBV5-1 and TRBJ1-2, with a weak D call TRBD1 (6 bases). The germline V and J ends were trimmed by 0 bases and 7 bases, with 13 bases remaining between them. The CDR3 runs 14 residues. Germline CDR1 is SGHRS and CDR2 is YFSETQ. CDR3 region: CASSLDRVRSGYTF. Written as DNA, the CDR3 is TGCGCCAGCAGCTTGGACAGGGTTCGTAGTGGCTACACCTTC.

This clone has only one observation. This sequence joins TRBV6-5 and TRBJ2-7, with D unclear. The CDR3 is 12 amino acids. Germline assignment: CDR1 MNHEY and CDR2 SVGAGI. V lost 8 bases and J 2 bases, leaving 10 bases between the germline ends. The CDR3 nucleotides are TGTGCCAGCGGTGGCGGCACCTACGAGCAGTACTTC. This codes for CASGGGTYEQYF.

The V gene is TRBV11-2, the J gene TRBJ1-2, with 8 bases aligning to TRBD1. Germline V gene sequence: CDR1 SGHAT, CDR2 FQNNGV. The CDR3 extends over 18 amino acids. The J segment lost 7 bases and the V segment lost 4 bases, leaving 20 bases of the junction unmatched. The CDR3 is CASSSREPHRTGTCGYTF. The CDR3 bases are TGTGCCAGCAGCTCAAGAGAACCCCACCGGACAGGGACGTGTGGCTACACCTTC.

V and J are TRBV7-2 and TRBJ2-5, with D perhaps matching TRBD1 (6 bases). The germline gives CDR1 SGHTA, CDR2 FQGNSA. V lost 3 bases, J lost 9 bases, and 14 bases lay in between. The CDR3 loop spans 13 amino acids. CDR3 region: CASSFRDNAAQYF. The CDR3 nucleotides read TGTGCCAGCAGCTTCCGGGACAATGCAGCCCAGTACTTC.

The chain has TRBV2 and TRBJ1-2; D is possibly TRBD1 (5 bases). CDR1 is SNHLY and CDR2 is FYNNEI in the germline V gene. Trimming removed 9 bases from V and 5 bases from J, with 16 bases in between. The CDR3 consists of 13 residues. The CDR3 nucleotides are TGTGCCAGTCCCGTGTCGAAGGGGTATGGCTACACCTTC. Translation: CASPVSKGYGYTF.

The chain has TRBV19 and TRBJ1-5, with a weak D call TRBD1 (5 bases). CDR1 LNHDA and CDR2 SQIVND come from the germline V gene (reference sequence). The CDR3 loop spans 19 amino acids. Trimming removed 0 bases at V and 7 bases at J, with 25 bases between. In DNA form, the CDR3 reads TGTGCCAGTAGTATAGATCTCAAATCGGGAGGGGTACTAGAGCAGCCCCAGCATTTT. Protein product: CASSIDLKSGGVLEQPQHF.